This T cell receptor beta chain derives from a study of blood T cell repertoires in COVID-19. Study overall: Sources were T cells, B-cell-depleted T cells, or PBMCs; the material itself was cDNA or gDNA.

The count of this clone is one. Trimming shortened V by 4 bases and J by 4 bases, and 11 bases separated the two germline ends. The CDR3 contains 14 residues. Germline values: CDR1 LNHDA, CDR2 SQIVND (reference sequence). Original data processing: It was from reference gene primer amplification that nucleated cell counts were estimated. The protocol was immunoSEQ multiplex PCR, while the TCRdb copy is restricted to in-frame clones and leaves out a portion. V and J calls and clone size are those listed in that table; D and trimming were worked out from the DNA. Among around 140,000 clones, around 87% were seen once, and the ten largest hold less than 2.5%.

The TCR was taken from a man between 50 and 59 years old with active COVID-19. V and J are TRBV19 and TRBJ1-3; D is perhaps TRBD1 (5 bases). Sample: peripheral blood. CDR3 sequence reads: CASSTTASGNTIYF. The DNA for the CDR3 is TGTGCCAGTAGTACGACAGCCTCCGGAAACACCATATATTTT.